The 9 T cell receptor beta chains below come from one sample, sequenced in a study of blood T cells in healthy people across ages. PCR was performed a second time for about 6 to 11 cycles using a sample-barcoded 5' primer and a J-beta primer mix. From the 5' RACE reads, TCRdb called clonotypes with MiXCR, one entry per CDR3 protein. The repertoire holds 1.5 million to 2 million distinct CDR3 sequences, about 28% seen once, with around 7.7% in the top ten. The sample consisted of blood. The receptors shown here come from a young woman in good health.

This clonotype came up many times. The chain is built from TRBV11-2 and TRBJ2-7, with D unclear. This CDR3 region has 12 residues. Trimming cost V 0 bases and J 9 bases, with 9 bases left between them. The germline V gene encodes CDR1 SGHAT and CDR2 FQNNGV. The CDR3 reads CASSLDGLRQYF. DNA of the CDR3: TGTGCCAGCAGCTTAGATGGCCTCCGGCAGTACTTC.

In its sample, this clonotype was seen a few times. Sequence at one end of the junction differs from germline and may be a read error. The chain recombines TRBV6-1 with TRBJ2-1, with unresolved D. The CDR3 runs 17 residues. CDR1 and CDR2 from the germline V gene are MNHNS and SASEGT. The CDR3 DNA sequence: TGTGCCAGCAGTGAAGCTACAGCTTACAGCTCCCACAATGAGCAGTTCTTC. Translated: CASSEATAYSSHNEQFF.

The V and J genes are TRBV2 and TRBJ1-1; no clear D. CDR3 length: 13 amino acids. Germline CDR1 is SNHLY and CDR2 is FYNNEI. V lost 5 bases to trimming and J lost 8 bases, with 15 bases between them. DNA of the CDR3: TGTGCCAGCAGTCCCGGACCTTTCGCCGAAGCTTTCTTT. It is translated as CASSPGPFAEAFF.

In its sample, this clonotype was seen many times. The rearrangement joins TRBV6-4 to TRBJ2-1, with D perhaps matching TRBD2 (5 bases). Trimming took 2 bases from V and 3 from J, leaving 14 bases between them. The V gene's germline CDR1 is MRHNA and CDR2 SNTAGT. The CDR3 has 16 amino acids. This CDR3 reads CASSDGPRGLYNEQFF. As DNA, the CDR3 is TGTGCCAGCAGTGACGGTCCAAGAGGGCTCTACAATGAGCAGTTCTTC.

The chain links TRBV9 to TRBJ2-1; the match to TRBD2 covers 7 bases. Germline CDR1 and CDR2: SGDLS and YYNGEE. This CDR3 contains 15 residues. J gave up 4 bases and V 1 base, and 5 bases lay outside the gene matches. The CDR3, as DNA: TGTGCCAGCAGCGTATCCTGGCGGGGGTACAATGAGCAGTTCTTC. Translating it yields CASSVSWRGYNEQFF.

As for this clonotype: A read error may explain this, as a much larger clone is one base away. The chain is built from TRBV6-5 and TRBJ2-7, with TRBD1 identical over 8 bases. The CDR3 contains 12 residues. With 7 bases clipped from V and 6 bases from J, the junction kept 5 bases outside the gene matches. Germline assignment: CDR1 MNHEY and CDR2 SVGAGI. In DNA form, the CDR3 reads TGTGCCAGCAACGACAGGGGCCGCGAGCAGTACTTC. It yields the protein CASNDRGREQYF.

This clonotype was found many times. J is TRBJ2-7 and V is TRBV12-3 or TRBV12-4; tentatively, D is TRBD1 (6 bases). This CDR3 has 12 amino acids. The ends were cut back, 3 bases at V and 7 bases at J, with 10 bases in the middle. The CDR3 sequence is CASSFARGEQYF. In DNA, the CDR3 is TGTGCCAGCAGTTTTGCCAGGGGTGAGCAGTACTTC.

This clonotype was detected once. The CDR3 end shows no conserved phenylalanine or tryptophan, and so a read error is likely. The chain joins TRBV7-9 to TRBJ2-3; D unclear. The CDR3 has 16 residues. Germline V gene lookup returns CDR1 SEHNR and CDR2 FQNEAQ (reference sequence). Trimming cost V 5 bases and J 0 bases, with 15 bases left between them. CDR3 coding DNA: TGTGCCAGCAGCGCCCTGACGGCAACTAGCACAGATACGCAGTATGTT. This gives the protein CASSALTATSTDTQYV.

This clonotype has only a few counts. The rearrangement joins TRBV28 to TRBJ1-2; possible D gene TRBD1, 6 bases. The germline V gene has CDR1 MDHEN and CDR2 SYDVKM. This CDR3 comprises 15 residues. The V end lost 4 bases, the J end lost 1 base, and 13 bases lay between the germline ends. The CDR3 reads CASSSPGGRNYGYTF. CDR3 nucleotide sequence: TGTGCCAGCAGTTCCCCCGGGGGGCGTAACTATGGCTACACCTTC.